This T cell receptor beta chain emerged from a study of blood T cell repertoires in COVID-19. At the level of the study: Samples taken during acute and convalescent COVID-19 were collected in the United States, Italy and Spain. PBMCs, B-cell-depleted T cells, or T cells were the source of the cDNA or gDNA that made up the material.

Original handling: Reference gene primer amplification gave estimated nucleated cell counts. Sequenced by immunoSEQ multiplex PCR; TCRdb stores in-frame clones only, minus some. Clone size and the V and J calls come from that table; the DNA yielded D and trimming. This sample yields about 130,000 clones, of which more than 75% are seen a single time; around 16% belongs to the top ten. Per germline, CDR1 SGHRS and CDR2 YFSETQ. CDR3 length: 14 residues. V lost 2 bases, J lost 0 bases, and 8 bases lay in between. The source is a woman in her forties or fifties who had recovered from COVID-19. The material sequenced was peripheral blood. This sequence joins TRBV5-1 and TRBJ2-5; D is perhaps TRBD1 (6 bases). CDR3 region: CASSLGTNQETQYF. DNA for the CDR3: TGCGCCAGCAGCTTAGGGACAAACCAAGAGACCCAGTACTTC. Full variable domain (missing parts from reference TRBV5-1 and TRBJ2-5): KAGVTQTPRYLIKTRGQQVTLSCSPISGHRSVSWYQQTPGQGLQFLFEYFSETQRNKGNFPGRFSGRQFSNSRSEMNVSTLELGDSALYLCASSLGTNQETQYFGPGTRLLVL.